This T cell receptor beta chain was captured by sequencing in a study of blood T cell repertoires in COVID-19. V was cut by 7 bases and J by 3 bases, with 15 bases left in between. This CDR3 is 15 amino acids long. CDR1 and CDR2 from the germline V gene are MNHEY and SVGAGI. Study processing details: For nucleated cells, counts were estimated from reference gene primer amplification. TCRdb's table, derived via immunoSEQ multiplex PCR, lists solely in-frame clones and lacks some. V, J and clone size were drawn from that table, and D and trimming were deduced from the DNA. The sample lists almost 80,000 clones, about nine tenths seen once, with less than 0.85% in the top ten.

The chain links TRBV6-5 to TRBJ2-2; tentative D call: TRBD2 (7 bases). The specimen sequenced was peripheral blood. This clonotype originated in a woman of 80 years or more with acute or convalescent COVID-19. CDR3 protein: CASKGGGTYTGELFF. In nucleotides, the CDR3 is TGTGCCAGCAAGGGGGGAGGGACCTACACCGGGGAGCTGTTTTTT.